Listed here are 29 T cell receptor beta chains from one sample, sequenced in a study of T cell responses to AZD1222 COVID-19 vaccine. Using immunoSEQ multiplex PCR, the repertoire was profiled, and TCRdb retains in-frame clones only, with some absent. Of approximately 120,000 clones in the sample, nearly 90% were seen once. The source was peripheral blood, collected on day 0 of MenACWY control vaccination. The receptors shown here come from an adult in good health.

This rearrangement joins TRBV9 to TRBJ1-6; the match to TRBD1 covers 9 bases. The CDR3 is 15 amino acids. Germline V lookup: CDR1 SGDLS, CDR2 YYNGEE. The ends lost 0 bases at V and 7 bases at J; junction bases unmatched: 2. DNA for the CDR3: TGTGCCAGCAGCGTAGTGGGGACAGGGAATTCACCCCTCCACTTT. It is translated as CASSVVGTGNSPLHF.

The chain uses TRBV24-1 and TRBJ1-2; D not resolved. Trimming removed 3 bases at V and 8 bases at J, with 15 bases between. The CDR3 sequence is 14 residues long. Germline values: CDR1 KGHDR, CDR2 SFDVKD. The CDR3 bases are TGTGCCACCAGTGATCACGGCTGGAGCATCGGCTACACCTTC. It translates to CATSDHGWSIGYTF.

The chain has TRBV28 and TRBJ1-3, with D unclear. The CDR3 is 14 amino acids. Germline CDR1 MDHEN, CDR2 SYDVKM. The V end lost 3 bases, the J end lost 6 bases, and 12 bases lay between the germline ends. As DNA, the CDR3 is TGTGCCAGCAGTTTCTCCCAGGCACTAAACACCATATATTTT. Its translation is CASSFSQALNTIYF.

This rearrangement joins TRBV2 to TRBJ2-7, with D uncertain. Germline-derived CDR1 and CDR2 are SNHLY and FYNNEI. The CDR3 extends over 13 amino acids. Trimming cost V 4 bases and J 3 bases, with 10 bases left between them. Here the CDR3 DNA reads TGTGCCAGCAGTGTCAACCCCATCTACGAGCAGTACTTC. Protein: CASSVNPIYEQYF.

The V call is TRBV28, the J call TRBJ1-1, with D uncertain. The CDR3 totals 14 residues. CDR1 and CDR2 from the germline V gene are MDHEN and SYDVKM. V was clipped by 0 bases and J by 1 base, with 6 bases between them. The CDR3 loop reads CASSLWHQNTEAFF. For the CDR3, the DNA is TGTGCCAGCAGTTTATGGCACCAGAACACTGAAGCTTTCTTT.

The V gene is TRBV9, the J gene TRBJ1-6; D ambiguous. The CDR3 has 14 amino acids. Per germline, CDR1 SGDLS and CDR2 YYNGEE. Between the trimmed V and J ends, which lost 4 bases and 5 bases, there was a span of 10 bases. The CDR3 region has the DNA TGTGCCAGCAGCCGGAGAAAGGATAATTCACCCCTCCACTTT. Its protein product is CASSRRKDNSPLHF.

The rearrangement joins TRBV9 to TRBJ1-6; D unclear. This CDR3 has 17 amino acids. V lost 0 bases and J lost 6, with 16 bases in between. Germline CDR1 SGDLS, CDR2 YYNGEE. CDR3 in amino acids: CASSVEDEGTPNSPLHF. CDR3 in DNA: TGTGCCAGCAGCGTAGAGGACGAGGGAACACCTAATTCACCCCTCCACTTT.

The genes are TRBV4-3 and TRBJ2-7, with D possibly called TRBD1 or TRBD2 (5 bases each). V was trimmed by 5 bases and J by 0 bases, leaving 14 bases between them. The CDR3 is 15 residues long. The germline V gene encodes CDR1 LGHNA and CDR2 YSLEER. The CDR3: CASSLGTLSSYEQYF. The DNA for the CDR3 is TGCGCCAGCAGCTTGGGGACGTTGAGCTCCTACGAGCAGTACTTC.

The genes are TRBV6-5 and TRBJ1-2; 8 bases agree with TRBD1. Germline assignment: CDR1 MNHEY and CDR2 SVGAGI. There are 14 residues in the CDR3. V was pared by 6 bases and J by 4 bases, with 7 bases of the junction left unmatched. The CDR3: CASRPRQGSYGYTF. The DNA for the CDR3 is TGTGCCAGCAGACCGAGACAGGGGTCCTATGGCTACACCTTC.

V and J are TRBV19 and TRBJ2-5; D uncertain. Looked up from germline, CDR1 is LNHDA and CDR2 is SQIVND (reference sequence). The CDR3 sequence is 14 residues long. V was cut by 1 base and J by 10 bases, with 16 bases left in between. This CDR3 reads CASSIGGLGLDQYF. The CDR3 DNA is TGTGCCAGTAGTATAGGCGGCTTGGGCTTGGACCAGTACTTC. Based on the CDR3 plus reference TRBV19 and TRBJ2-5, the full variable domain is DGGITQSPKYLFRKEGQNVTLSCEQNLNHDAMYWYRQDPGQGLRLIYYSQIVNDFQKGDIAEGYSVSREKKESFPLTVTSAQKNPTAFYLCASSIGGLGLDQYFGPGTRLLVL.

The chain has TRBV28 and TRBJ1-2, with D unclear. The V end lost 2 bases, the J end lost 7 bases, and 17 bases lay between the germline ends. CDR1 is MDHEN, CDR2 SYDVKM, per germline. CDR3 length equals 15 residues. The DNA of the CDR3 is TGTGCCAGCAGTTTAAGTCGCGGGCTGAAGGGTGGCTACACCTTC. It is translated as CASSLSRGLKGGYTF.

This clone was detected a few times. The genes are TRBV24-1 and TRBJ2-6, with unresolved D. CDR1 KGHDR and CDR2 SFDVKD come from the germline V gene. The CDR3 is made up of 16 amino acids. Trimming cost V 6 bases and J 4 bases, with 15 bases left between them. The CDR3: CATSSPLDAGANVLTF. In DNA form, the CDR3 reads TGTGCCACCAGTTCTCCCCTCGATGCCGGGGCCAACGTCCTGACTTTC.

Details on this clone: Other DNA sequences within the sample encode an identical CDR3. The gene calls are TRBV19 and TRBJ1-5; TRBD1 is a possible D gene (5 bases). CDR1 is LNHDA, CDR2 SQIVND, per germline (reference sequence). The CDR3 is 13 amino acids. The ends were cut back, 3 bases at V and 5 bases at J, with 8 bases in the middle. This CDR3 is CASSIRGDQPQHF. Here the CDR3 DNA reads TGTGCCAGTAGTATCCGGGGCGATCAGCCCCAGCATTTT. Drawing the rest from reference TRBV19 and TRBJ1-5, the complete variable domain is DGGITQSPKYLFRKEGQNVTLSCEQNLNHDAMYWYRQDPGQGLRLIYYSQIVNDFQKGDIAEGYSVSREKKESFPLTVTSAQKNPTAFYLCASSIRGDQPQHFGDGTRLSIL.

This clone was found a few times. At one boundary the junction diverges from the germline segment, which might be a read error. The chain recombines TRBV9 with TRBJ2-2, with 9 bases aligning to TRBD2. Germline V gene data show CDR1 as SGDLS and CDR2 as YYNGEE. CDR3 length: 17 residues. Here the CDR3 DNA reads TGTGCCAGCAGCGTAGCGGGGACTAGCTTGAACCCCGGGGAGCTGTTTTTT. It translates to CASSVAGTSLNPGELFF.

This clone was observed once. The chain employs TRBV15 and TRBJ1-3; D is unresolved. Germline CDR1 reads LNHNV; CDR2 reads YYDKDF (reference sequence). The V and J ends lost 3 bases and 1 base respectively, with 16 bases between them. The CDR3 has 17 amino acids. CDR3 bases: TGTGCCACCAGCAGTTCAAAGAGACCCCCATCTGGAAACACCATATATTTT. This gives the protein CATSSSKRPPSGNTIYF.

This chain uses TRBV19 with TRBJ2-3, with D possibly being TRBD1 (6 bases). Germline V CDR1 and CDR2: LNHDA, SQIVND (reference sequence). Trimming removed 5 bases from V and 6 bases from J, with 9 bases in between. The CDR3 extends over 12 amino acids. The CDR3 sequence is CASSSQGDTQYF. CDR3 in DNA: TGTGCCAGTAGTTCCCAGGGGGATACGCAGTATTTT.

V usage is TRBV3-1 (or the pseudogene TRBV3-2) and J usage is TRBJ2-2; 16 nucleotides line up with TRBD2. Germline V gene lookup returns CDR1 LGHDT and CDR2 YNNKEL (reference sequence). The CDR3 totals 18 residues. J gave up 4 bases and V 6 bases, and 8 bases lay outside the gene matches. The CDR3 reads CASSSPGLAGGGTGELFF. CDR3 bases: TGTGCCAGCAGTTCTCCGGGACTAGCGGGAGGGGGCACCGGGGAGCTGTTTTTT.

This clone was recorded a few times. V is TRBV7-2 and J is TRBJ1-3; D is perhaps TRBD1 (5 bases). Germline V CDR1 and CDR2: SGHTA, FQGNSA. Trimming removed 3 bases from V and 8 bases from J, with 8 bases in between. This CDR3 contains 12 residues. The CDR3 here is CASSLSGDTIYF. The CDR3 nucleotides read TGTGCCAGCAGCTTGTCGGGGGACACCATATATTTT.

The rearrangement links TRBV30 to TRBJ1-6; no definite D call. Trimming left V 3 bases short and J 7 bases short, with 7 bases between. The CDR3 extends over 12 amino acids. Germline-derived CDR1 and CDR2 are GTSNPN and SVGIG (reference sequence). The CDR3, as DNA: TGTGCCTGGAGCCCGGAAAATTCACCCCTCCACTTT. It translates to CAWSPENSPLHF.

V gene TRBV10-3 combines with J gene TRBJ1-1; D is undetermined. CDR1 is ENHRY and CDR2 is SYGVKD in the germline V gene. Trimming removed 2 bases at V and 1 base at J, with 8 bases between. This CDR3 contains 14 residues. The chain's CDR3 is CAISEEAGNTEAFF. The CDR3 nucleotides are TGTGCCATCAGTGAGGAGGCAGGGAACACTGAAGCTTTCTTT.

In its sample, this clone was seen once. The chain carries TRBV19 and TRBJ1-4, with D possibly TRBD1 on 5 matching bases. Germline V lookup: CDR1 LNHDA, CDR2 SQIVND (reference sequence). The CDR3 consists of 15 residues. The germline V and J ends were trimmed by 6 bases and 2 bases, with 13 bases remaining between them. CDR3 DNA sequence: TGTGCCAGTAGGTACCGGGGGAGTACTAATGAAAAACTGTTTTTT. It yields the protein CASRYRGSTNEKLFF.

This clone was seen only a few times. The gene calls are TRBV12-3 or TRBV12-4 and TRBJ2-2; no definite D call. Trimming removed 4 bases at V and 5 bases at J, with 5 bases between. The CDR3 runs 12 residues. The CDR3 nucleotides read TGTGCCAGCAGTTCCGATACCGGGGAGCTGTTTTTT. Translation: CASSSDTGELFF.

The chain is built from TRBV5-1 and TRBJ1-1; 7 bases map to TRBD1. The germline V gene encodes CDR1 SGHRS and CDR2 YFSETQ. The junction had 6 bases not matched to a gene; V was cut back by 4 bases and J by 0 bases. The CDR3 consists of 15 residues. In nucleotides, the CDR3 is TGCGCCAGCAGCGCCGCGGACAGGATGAACACTGAAGCTTTCTTT. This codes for CASSAADRMNTEAFF. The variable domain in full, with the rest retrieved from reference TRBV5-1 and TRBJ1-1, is KAGVTQTPRYLIKTRGQQVTLSCSPISGHRSVSWYQQTPGQGLQFLFEYFSETQRNKGNFPGRFSGRQFSNSRSEMNVSTLELGDSALYLCASSAADRMNTEAFFGQGTRLTVV.

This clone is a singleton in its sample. DNA of the CDR3: TGTGCCAGCTCGCCCTCGGGACAGCCCTATGGCTACACCTTC. Amino acid sequence: CASSPSGQPYGYTF. The chain couples TRBV18 to TRBJ1-2; TRBD1 matches at 7 bases. CDR1 and CDR2 from the germline V gene are KGHSH and LQKENI. The J segment lost 4 bases and the V segment lost 6 bases, leaving 8 bases of the junction unmatched. The CDR3 has 14 amino acids.

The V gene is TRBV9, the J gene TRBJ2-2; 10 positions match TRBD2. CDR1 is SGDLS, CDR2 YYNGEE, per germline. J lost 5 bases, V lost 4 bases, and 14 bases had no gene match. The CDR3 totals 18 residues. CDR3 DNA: TGTGCCAGCAGCCCCCGGTCGGGGCTAGCGGGAGTTACCGGGGAGCTGTTTTTT. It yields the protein CASSPRSGLAGVTGELFF. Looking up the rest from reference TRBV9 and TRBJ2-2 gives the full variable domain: DSGVTQTPKHLITATGQRVTLRCSPRSGDLSVYWYQQSLDQGLQFLIQYYNGEERAKGNILERFSAQQFPDLHSELNLSSLELGDSALYFCASSPRSGLAGVTGELFFGEGSRLTVL.

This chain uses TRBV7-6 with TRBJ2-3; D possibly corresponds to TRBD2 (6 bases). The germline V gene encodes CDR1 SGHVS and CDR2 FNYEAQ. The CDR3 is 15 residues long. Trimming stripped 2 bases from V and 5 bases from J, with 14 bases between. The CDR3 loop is CASSLYGGDGDTQYF. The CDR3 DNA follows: TGTGCCAGCAGCTTATATGGAGGGGATGGAGATACGCAGTATTTT.

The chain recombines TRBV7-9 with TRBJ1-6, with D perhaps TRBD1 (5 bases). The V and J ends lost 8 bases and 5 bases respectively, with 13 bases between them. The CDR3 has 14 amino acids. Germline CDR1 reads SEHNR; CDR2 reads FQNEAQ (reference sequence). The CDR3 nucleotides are TGTGCCAGCCTCAGGGTAGGGGATAATTCACCCCTCCACTTT. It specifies CASLRVGDNSPLHF.

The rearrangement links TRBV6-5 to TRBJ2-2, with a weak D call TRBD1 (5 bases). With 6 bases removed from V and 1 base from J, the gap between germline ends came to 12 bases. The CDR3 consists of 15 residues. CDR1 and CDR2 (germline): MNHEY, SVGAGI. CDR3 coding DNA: TGTGCCAGCAGAGTAATAACAGGGAACACCGGGGAGCTGTTTTTT. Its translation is CASRVITGNTGELFF.

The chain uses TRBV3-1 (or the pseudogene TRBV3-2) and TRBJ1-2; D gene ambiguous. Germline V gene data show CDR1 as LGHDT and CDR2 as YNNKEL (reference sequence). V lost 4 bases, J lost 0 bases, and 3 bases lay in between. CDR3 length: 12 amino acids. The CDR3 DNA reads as TGTGCCAGCAGCCCTTCTAACTATGGCTACACCTTC. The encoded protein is CASSPSNYGYTF.